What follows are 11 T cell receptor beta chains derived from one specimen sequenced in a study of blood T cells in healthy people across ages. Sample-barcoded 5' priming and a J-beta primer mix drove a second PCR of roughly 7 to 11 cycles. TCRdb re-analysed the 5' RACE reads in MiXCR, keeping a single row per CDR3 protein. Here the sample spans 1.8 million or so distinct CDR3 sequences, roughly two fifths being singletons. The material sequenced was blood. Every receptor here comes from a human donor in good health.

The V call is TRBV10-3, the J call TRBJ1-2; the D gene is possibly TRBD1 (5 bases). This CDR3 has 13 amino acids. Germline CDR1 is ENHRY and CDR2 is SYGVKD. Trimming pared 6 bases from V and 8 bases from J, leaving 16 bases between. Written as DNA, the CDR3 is TGTGCCATCAGGGGGGACCGGTTTGAGGGCTACACCTTC. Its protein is CAIRGDRFEGYTF.

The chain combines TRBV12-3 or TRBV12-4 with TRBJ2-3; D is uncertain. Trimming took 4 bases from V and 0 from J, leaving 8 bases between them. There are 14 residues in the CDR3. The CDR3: CASSWIASTDTQYF. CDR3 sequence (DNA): TGTGCCAGCAGTTGGATTGCGAGCACAGATACGCAGTATTTT.

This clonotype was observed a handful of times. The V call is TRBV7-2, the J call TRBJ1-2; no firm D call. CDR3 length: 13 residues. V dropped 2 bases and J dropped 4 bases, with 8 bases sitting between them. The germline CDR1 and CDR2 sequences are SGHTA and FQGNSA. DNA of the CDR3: TGTGCCAGCAGCTTAAAGTCGGGCTATGGCTACACCTTC. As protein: CASSLKSGYGYTF.

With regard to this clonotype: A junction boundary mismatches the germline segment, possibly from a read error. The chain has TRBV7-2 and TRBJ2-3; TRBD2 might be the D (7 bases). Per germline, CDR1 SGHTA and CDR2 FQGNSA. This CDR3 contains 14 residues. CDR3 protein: CASERGGSTGTQYF. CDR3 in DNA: TGTGCCAGCGAGAGGGGGGGAAGCACAGGTACGCAGTATTTT.

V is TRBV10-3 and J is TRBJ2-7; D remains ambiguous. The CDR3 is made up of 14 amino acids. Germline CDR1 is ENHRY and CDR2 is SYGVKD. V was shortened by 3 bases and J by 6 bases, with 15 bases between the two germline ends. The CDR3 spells CAISEFLPPPEQYF. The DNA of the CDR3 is TGTGCCATCAGTGAATTCTTACCACCTCCCGAGCAGTACTTC.

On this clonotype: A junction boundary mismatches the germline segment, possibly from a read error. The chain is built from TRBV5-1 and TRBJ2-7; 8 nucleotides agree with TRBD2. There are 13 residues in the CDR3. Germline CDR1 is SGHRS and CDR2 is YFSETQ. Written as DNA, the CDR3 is TGCACCAGCAGCCCTCGGGGGGGGGACGAGCAGTACTTC. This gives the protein CTSSPRGGDEQYF.

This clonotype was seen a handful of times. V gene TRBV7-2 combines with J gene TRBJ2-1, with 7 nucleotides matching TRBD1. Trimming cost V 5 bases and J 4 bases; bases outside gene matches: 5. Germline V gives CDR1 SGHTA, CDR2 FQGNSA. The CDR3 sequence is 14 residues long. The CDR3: CASSPDRIYNEQFF. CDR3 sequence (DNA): TGTGCCAGCAGCCCGGACAGGATTTACAATGAGCAGTTCTTC.

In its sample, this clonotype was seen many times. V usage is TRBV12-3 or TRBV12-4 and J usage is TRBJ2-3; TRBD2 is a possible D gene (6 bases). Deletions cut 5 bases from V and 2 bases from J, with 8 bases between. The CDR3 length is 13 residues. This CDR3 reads CASSQLATDTQYF. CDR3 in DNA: TGTGCCAGCAGTCAACTAGCCACAGATACGCAGTATTTT.

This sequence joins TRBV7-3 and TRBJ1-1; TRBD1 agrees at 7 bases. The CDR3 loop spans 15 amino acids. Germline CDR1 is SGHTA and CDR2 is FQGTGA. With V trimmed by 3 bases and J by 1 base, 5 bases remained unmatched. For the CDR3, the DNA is TGTGCCAGCAGCTTGAGGGGGCTGGGGAACACTGAAGCTTTCTTT. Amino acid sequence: CASSLRGLGNTEAFF.

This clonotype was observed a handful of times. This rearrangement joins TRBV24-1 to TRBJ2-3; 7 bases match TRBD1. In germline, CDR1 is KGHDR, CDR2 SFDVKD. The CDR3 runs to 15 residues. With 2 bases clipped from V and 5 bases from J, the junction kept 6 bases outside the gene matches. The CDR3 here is CATSDSGQALDTQYF. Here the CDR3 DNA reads TGTGCCACCAGTGATTCTGGACAGGCTCTAGATACGCAGTATTTT.

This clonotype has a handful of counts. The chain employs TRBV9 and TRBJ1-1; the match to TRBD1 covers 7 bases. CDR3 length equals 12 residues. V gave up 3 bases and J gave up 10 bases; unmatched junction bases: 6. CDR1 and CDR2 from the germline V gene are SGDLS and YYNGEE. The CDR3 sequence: CASSAAGGSAFF. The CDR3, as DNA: TGTGCCAGCAGCGCGGCAGGGGGGTCAGCTTTCTTT. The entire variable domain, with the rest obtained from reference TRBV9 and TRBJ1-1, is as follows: DSGVTQTPKHLITATGQRVTLRCSPRSGDLSVYWYQQSLDQGLQFLIQYYNGEERAKGNILERFSAQQFPDLHSELNLSSLELGDSALYFCASSAAGGSAFFGQGTRLTVV.